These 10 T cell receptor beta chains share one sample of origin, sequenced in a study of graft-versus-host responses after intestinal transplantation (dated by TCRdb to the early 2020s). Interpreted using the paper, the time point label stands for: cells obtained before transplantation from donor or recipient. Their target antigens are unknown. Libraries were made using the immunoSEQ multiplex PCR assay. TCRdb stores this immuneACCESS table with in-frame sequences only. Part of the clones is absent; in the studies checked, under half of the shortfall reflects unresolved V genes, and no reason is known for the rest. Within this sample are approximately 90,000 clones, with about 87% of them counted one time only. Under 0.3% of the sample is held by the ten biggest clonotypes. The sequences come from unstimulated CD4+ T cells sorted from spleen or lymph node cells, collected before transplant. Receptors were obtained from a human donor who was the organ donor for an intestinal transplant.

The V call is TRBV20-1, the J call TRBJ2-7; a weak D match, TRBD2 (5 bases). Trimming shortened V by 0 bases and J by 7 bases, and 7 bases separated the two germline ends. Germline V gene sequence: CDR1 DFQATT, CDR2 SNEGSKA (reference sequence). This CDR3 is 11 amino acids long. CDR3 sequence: CSARDGREQYF. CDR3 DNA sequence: TGCAGTGCTAGAGATGGGAGAGAGCAGTACTTC.

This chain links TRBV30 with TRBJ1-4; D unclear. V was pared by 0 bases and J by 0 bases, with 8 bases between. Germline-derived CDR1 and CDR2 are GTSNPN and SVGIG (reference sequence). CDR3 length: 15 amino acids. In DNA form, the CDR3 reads TGTGCCTGGAGTGTACTGCGGACAACTAATGAAAAACTGTTTTTT. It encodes CAWSVLRTTNEKLFF.

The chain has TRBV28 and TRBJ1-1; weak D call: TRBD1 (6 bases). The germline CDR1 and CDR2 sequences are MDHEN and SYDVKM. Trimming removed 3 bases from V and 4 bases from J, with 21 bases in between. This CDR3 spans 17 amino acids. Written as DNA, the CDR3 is TGTGCCAGCAGTTTCCCTCCCGGGGGGCCAAGAGGCACTGAAGCTTTCTTT. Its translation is CASSFPPGGPRGTEAFF.

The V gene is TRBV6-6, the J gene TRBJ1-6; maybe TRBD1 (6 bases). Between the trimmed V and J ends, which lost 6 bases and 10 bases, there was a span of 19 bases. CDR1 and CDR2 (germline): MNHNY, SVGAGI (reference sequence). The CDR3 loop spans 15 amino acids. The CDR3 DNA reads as TGTGCCAGCAGACTTGGACCCGGGACAAGGTCACCCCTCCACTTT. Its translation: CASRLGPGTRSPLHF.

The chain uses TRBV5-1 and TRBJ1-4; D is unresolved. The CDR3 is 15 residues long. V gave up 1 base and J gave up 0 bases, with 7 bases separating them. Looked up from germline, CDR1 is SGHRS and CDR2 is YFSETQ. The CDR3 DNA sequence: TGCGCCAGCAGCTTGTCCGCGGCAACTAATGAAAAACTGTTTTTT. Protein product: CASSLSAATNEKLFF.

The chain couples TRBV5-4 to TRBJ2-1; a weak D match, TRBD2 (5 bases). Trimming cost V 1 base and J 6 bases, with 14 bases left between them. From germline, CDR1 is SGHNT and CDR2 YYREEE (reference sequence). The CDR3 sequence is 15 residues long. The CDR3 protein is CASSLTWERLNEQFF. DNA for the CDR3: TGTGCCAGCAGCTTGACGTGGGAGAGACTCAATGAGCAGTTCTTC. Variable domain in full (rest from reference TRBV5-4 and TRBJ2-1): ETGVTQSPTHLIKTRGQQVTLRCSSQSGHNTVSWYQQALGQGPQFIFQYYREEENGRGNFPPRFSGLQFPNYSSELNVNALELDDSALYLCASSLTWERLNEQFFGPGTRLTVL.

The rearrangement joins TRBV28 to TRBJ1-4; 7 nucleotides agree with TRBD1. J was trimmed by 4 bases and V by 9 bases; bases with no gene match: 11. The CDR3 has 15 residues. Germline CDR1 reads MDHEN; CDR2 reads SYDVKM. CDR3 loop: CASLPRQGRNEKLFF. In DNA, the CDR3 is TGTGCCAGTCTACCTAGACAGGGACGTAATGAAAAACTGTTTTTT.

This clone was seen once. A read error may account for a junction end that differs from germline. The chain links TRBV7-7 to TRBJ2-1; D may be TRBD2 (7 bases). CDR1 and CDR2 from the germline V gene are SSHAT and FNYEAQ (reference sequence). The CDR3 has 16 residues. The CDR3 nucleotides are TGTGCTAGCAGCAAACTTGGGGGGGCTGATAGGGATGAGCAGTTCTTC. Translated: CASSKLGGADRDEQFF.

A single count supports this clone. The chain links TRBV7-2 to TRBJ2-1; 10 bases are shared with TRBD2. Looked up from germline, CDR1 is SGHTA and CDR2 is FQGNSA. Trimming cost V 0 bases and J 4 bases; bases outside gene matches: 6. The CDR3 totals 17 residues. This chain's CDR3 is CASSLASLAGEYNEQFF. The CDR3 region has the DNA TGTGCCAGCAGCTTAGCCTCCCTAGCGGGGGAGTACAATGAGCAGTTCTTC.

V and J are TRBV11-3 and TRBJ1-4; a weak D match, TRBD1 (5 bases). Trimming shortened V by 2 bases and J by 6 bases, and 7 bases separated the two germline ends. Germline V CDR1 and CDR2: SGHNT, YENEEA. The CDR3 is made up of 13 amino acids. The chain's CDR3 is CASSLRGDEKLFF. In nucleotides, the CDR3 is TGTGCCAGCAGCTTAAGGGGCGATGAAAAACTGTTTTTT.